This T cell receptor beta chain was sequenced during a study of blood T cells in healthy people across ages (dated by TCRdb to the mid-2010s). In the study overall: In model experiments, template switching captured about one uniquely barcoded TCR beta cDNA molecule for every two T cells. The study measured age-related changes in TCR beta repertoire diversity using deep sequencing normalized with unique cDNA molecular identifiers. Four age groups were formed from the donors: young (average about 17 years), middle-aged (approximately 39), aged (approximately 60) and long-lived (approximately 80). To avoid experimental bias, donors of different ages were distributed randomly across sequencing lanes. The study analyzed two additional independent replicas of 1 million unique cDNA reads from the same blood draw for two donors, one aged 18 to 30 and one aged 80 or older. General conclusions and limits of the study: Compared with the aged group, the long-lived group had more naive CD4+ T cells, fewer expanded clones and increased TCR diversity, suggesting age selection. Total diversity estimates from one million sequenced T cells were considered lower bounds and underestimates. There was a strong correlation between observed TCR beta diversity and the percentage of naive T cells measured by flow cytometry. As age increased, observed TCR beta diversity per million T cells dropped in a roughly linear way, and a significant reduction was already evident by age 40. The CMV infection status of donors was not known, potentially confounding age-related changes in expanded clonotypes. Conclusive comparison of naive and antigen-experienced compartments was prevented by the profiling of bulk unsorted PBMCs.

The donors were under 40 Caucasian individuals from Russia, aged roughly 6 to 100 years, who were systemically healthy. Around 9.8 milliliters of peripheral blood were collected from each donor into EDTA-treated Vacutainer tubes. Ficoll-Paque density-gradient centrifugation was used to isolate PBMCs, with at least 6 million obtained per sample. Total RNA was extracted from PBMCs with Trizol reagent, with at least 6 micrograms obtained per sample. For every donor, an aliquot of PBMCs went through flow cytometry to measure the percentages of naive CD45RAhigh/CD27high T cells. The table lists this clonotype with a few counts. The antigen it binds to is not known. Base qualities were left out, and no much larger clone turns up one base away. The receptor library was made with 5' RACE. TCRdb shows the sequencer as Illumina HiSeq 2500. A second PCR of about 6 to 11 cycles was performed with a sample-barcoded 5' primer and a J-beta primer mix. A template-switch 5' adaptor carrying 12 random nucleotides introduced a unique molecular identifier onto each TCR beta cDNA molecule. Each sample yielded at least 3 million CDR3-containing paired-end reads. First-strand cDNA synthesis was performed from all RNA using the Mint cDNA synthesis kit, with priming by a TRBC-specific oligonucleotide. All cDNA was treated with uracil-DNA glycosylase and then went through a first 18-cycle PCR with the universal primers M1SS and BC2_uni_R. The study's processing was this. Normalization of each sample was performed by random selection of 1 million high-quality reads, each carrying a distinct molecular identifier. Instead of being binned into consensus sequences, reads that shared molecular identifiers were thrown out. MiTCR, set to a Q25 quality threshold and the strictest error-elimination algorithm, was used for CDR3 identification, clonotype clustering and error correction. A nonparametric unseen species model with Euler transformation was used to estimate lower-bound total TCR beta diversity. TCRdb reworked the public reads: Q25 trimming with fastp, MiXCR clone assembly, productive beta chains retained. Under each unique CDR3 protein, matching rows form one entry showing the most common genes and DNA. These V and J calls rely on TCRdb rather than the paper's analysis. Within this sample are roughly 500,000 distinct CDR3 sequences, with 25% to 30% of them counted one time only. The ten largest make up roughly 20% of the sample.

The sample was blood. The receptor was isolated from a woman in her 70s in good health.

The CDR3 region has the sequence CASSGAGFGTGELFF. The DNA sequence is given as TGCGCCAGCAGCGGGGCGGGGTTCGGCACCGGGGAGCTGTTTTTT. The sequence joins TRBV5-1 to TRBJ2-2, with a weak D call of TRBD2 (6 bases match). The CDR3 contains 15 residues, cysteine and phenylalanine counted. The retained sequence is limited to the CDR3, 45 bases, with the frame set at the first base. V is reduced by 4 bases and J by 4 bases, leaving a spacing of 14 bases between them. CDR1 is given as SGHRS and CDR2 as YFSETQ, both from the germline V gene.